Following are 27 T cell receptor beta chains from one sample sequenced in a study of Ad26.COV2.S vaccination and SARS-CoV-2 variants (dated by TCRdb to about 2021). Receptors were amplified or captured by the immunoSEQ multiplex PCR assay. The source is immuneACCESS, and TCRdb retained only in-frame sequences with V and J called. Part of the clones is not carried over; for the studies checked, unresolved V genes explain less than half of this, and the remainder is unexplained. The sample table records approximately 480,000 clones; roughly 85% of these occur just once. Roughly 13% of the sample is in the top ten clones. In the paper's terms, the treatment or condition label means: 15 to 20 received Ad26.COV2.S at low or high dose, single or two shots; about 5 received placebo; per-sample allocation not given. For vaccine and placebo recipients, repertoires were sequenced using samples collected on day 63 after the first injection.

Sequencing was performed on peripheral blood, taken in a trial of Ad26.COV2.S vaccine versus placebo. The receptors derive from a person between 18 and 59 years old who received the Ad26.COV2.S COVID-19 vaccine or a placebo.

This CDR3 reads CASPLEDRLNTEAFF. CDR3 coding DNA: TGTGCCAGCCCGTTGGAGGACAGACTAAACACTGAAGCTTTCTTT. V usage is TRBV27 and J usage is TRBJ1-1; D might be TRBD1 (6 bases). The CDR3 consists of 15 residues. With 8 bases removed from V and 2 bases from J, the gap between germline ends came to 18 bases. Germline V gives CDR1 MNHEY, CDR2 SMNVEV (reference sequence).

The genes are TRBV2 and TRBJ2-7; possible D gene TRBD2, 6 bases. V dropped 2 bases and J dropped 4 bases, with 12 bases sitting between them. The CDR3 length is 14 residues. Germline values: CDR1 SNHLY, CDR2 FYNNEI. The chain's CDR3 is CASSESGLGYEQYF. The CDR3 DNA follows: TGTGCCAGCAGTGAATCGGGACTTGGGTACGAGCAGTACTTC.

The gene calls are TRBV28 and TRBJ1-3; tentative D call: TRBD1 (5 bases). Trimming pared 6 bases from V and 0 bases from J, leaving 18 bases between. This CDR3 region has 17 residues. CDR1 and CDR2 (germline): MDHEN, SYDVKM. CDR3 protein: CASSPPVWGNSGNTIYF. CDR3 sequence (DNA): TGTGCCAGCAGCCCTCCGGTTTGGGGCAACTCTGGAAACACCATATATTTT.

V and J are TRBV9 and TRBJ1-1; D gene uncertain. This CDR3 comprises 15 residues. Germline assignment: CDR1 SGDLS and CDR2 YYNGEE. V gave up 0 bases and J gave up 1 base, with 10 bases separating them. CDR3 in amino acids: CASSVGRNPNTEAFF. DNA of the CDR3: TGTGCCAGCAGCGTAGGCAGGAACCCGAACACTGAAGCTTTCTTT.

J is TRBJ1-3 and V is TRBV10-3; D call uncertain. With 6 bases removed from V and 4 bases from J, the gap between germline ends came to 10 bases. The CDR3 is 13 residues long. The germline V gene has CDR1 ENHRY and CDR2 SYGVKD. The CDR3 nucleotides read TGTGCCATCAGCCCCAGCAGAGGAAACACCATATATTTT. Amino acids: CAISPSRGNTIYF.

The chain joins TRBV5-1 to TRBJ2-3; perhaps TRBD2 as D (5 bases). Germline values: CDR1 SGHRS, CDR2 YFSETQ. CDR3 length: 13 residues. Trimming cost V 3 bases and J 10 bases, with 15 bases left between them. CDR3 DNA: TGCGCCAGCAGCTCGCGGGCGGGTCGCGCGCAGTATTTT. Encoded protein: CASSSRAGRAQYF.

The gene calls are TRBV27 and TRBJ2-5; TRBD2 matches at 10 bases. Per germline, CDR1 MNHEY and CDR2 SMNVEV (reference sequence). The CDR3 totals 17 residues. J was trimmed by 5 bases and V by 8 bases; bases with no gene match: 17. In DNA, the CDR3 is TGTGCCAGCGGATGGGCCACCTTAGCGGGGGGACGGGAGACCCAGTACTTC. Its translation is CASGWATLAGGRETQYF.

This chain links TRBV12-3 or TRBV12-4 with TRBJ1-4; D remains unclear. This CDR3 is 13 amino acids long. V was pared by 5 bases and J by 2 bases, with 6 bases between. The CDR3 here is CASSGYTNEKLFF. CDR3 nucleotides: TGTGCCAGCAGTGGGTATACTAATGAAAAACTGTTTTTT.

This chain links TRBV24-1 with TRBJ2-3; a possible D gene is TRBD2 (5 bases). This CDR3 comprises 13 residues. In germline, CDR1 is KGHDR, CDR2 SFDVKD. Trimming left V 6 bases short and J 1 base short, with 7 bases between. In DNA form, the CDR3 reads TGTGCCACCAGTCCCGGGGGCACAGATACGCAGTATTTT. As protein: CATSPGGTDTQYF.

The chain employs TRBV4-2 and TRBJ1-2, with D tentatively TRBD1 (6 bases). CDR1 LGHNA and CDR2 YNFKEQ come from the germline V gene. The CDR3 is 18 residues long. Trimming shortened V by 5 bases and J by 0 bases, and 22 bases separated the two germline ends. CDR3 sequence reads: CASSARAPTGRANYGYTF. CDR3 bases: TGTGCCAGCAGCGCTCGCGCCCCCACAGGGCGGGCTAACTATGGCTACACCTTC.

The chain has TRBV29-1 and TRBJ2-3; possible D gene TRBD2, 5 bases. The CDR3 totals 13 residues. V was shortened by 6 bases and J by 1 base, with 11 bases between the two germline ends. Germline-derived CDR1 and CDR2 are SQVTM and ANQGSEA. This chain's CDR3 is CSVEFSGTDTQYF. CDR3 DNA sequence: TGCAGCGTCGAGTTTAGCGGCACAGATACGCAGTATTTT.

The J gene is TRBJ2-5, the V gene TRBV6-5, with TRBD1 as a possible D gene (6 bases). CDR1 is MNHEY, CDR2 SVGAGI, per germline. This CDR3 has 14 residues. The V gene lost 2 bases and the J gene lost 1 base, with 8 bases spanning the gap. For the CDR3, the DNA is TGTGCCAGCAGTTACATGGGGGCCCAAGAGACCCAGTACTTC. Amino acids: CASSYMGAQETQYF.

This chain connects TRBV5-6 to TRBJ1-1; D perhaps matches TRBD1 (6 bases). This CDR3 has 16 amino acids. From germline, CDR1 is SGHDT and CDR2 YYEEEE. Trimming took 7 bases from V and 4 from J, leaving 23 bases between them. CDR3 region: CASLPDGGLLSTEAFF. The CDR3 DNA follows: TGTGCCAGCCTCCCAGACGGGGGGCTGTTAAGCACTGAAGCTTTCTTT.

The V call is TRBV5-4, the J call TRBJ1-4, with D possibly being TRBD1 (5 bases). The CDR3 length is 16 residues. V lost 3 bases and J lost 5, with 17 bases in between. Germline values: CDR1 SGHNT, CDR2 YYREEE (reference sequence). The CDR3 sequence is CASSSPNADKNEKLFF. In DNA form, the CDR3 reads TGTGCCAGCAGCTCTCCCAATGCGGACAAGAATGAAAAACTGTTTTTT.

The chain couples TRBV5-1 to TRBJ2-6; D call uncertain. CDR1 SGHRS and CDR2 YFSETQ come from the germline V gene. Deletions cut 0 bases from V and 1 base from J, with 5 bases between. The CDR3 covers 15 residues. The CDR3 here is CASSLDGSGANVLTF. The CDR3 DNA sequence: TGCGCCAGCAGCTTGGATGGTTCTGGGGCCAACGTCCTGACTTTC. The full variable domain, rest sourced from reference TRBV5-1 and TRBJ2-6, is KAGVTQTPRYLIKTRGQQVTLSCSPISGHRSVSWYQQTPGQGLQFLFEYFSETQRNKGNFPGRFSGRQFSNSRSEMNVSTLELGDSALYLCASSLDGSGANVLTFGAGSRLTVL.

V is TRBV10-3 and J is TRBJ1-5; D perhaps matches TRBD1 (5 bases). The CDR3 contains 14 residues. Germline CDR1 is ENHRY and CDR2 is SYGVKD. The V end was cut by 6 bases, the J end by 8 bases, with 17 bases between. This CDR3 reads CAIRGDRSREPQHF. In nucleotides, the CDR3 is TGTGCCATCAGGGGCGACAGAAGCCGTGAGCCCCAGCATTTT.

This clone turned up a few times. This sequence joins TRBV6-4 and TRBJ1-6; possible D gene TRBD1, 5 bases. The CDR3 has 14 amino acids. Germline V gene lookup returns CDR1 MRHNA and CDR2 SNTAGT. The V end was cut by 5 bases, the J end by 8 bases, with 13 bases between. DNA of the CDR3: TGTGCCAGCAGTCGCGGGACTGCAGATTCACCCCTCCACTTT. It encodes CASSRGTADSPLHF.

V usage is TRBV7-9 and J usage is TRBJ1-2; a possible D gene is TRBD1 (5 bases). Germline CDR1 reads SEHNR; CDR2 reads FQNEAQ (reference sequence). CDR3 length: 13 amino acids. V lost 6 bases, J lost 4 bases, and 12 bases lay in between. Written as DNA, the CDR3 is TGTGCCAGCAGGGAGACAGAGATCTATGGCTACACCTTC. This translates into CASRETEIYGYTF.

J is TRBJ2-6 and V is TRBV25-1; possibly TRBD2 for D (6 bases). The germline V and J ends were trimmed by 6 bases and 2 bases, with 17 bases remaining between them. The CDR3 has 17 residues. Looked up from germline, CDR1 is MGHDK and CDR2 is SYGVNS. CDR3 sequence: CASSSRLGEAGANVLTF. The CDR3 DNA is TGTGCCAGCAGCTCGCGATTGGGGGAGGCTGGGGCCAACGTCCTGACTTTC.

The genes are TRBV28 and TRBJ1-3; D is uncertain. Per germline, CDR1 MDHEN and CDR2 SYDVKM. The CDR3 is 16 residues long. V shed 4 bases and J shed 6 bases, with 19 bases lying between them. This CDR3 reads CASSSPIRTMANTIYF. CDR3 DNA: TGTGCCAGCAGTTCACCCATCCGTACCATGGCAAACACCATATATTTT. Supplemented by reference TRBV28 and TRBJ1-3, the full variable domain reads DVKVTQSSRYLVKRTGEKVFLECVQDMDHENMFWYRQDPGLGLRLIYFSYDVKMKEKGDIPEGYSVSREKKERFSLILESASTNQTSMYLCASSSPIRTMANTIYFGEGSWLTVV.

The rearrangement joins TRBV5-6 to TRBJ2-7, with 7 bases matching TRBD1. The CDR3 runs 15 residues. J lost 0 bases, V lost 2 bases, and 5 bases had no gene match. Germline lookup yields CDR1 SGHDT and CDR2 YYEEEE. This CDR3 is CASSFRQGSSYEQYF. CDR3 nucleotide sequence: TGTGCCAGCAGCTTCCGACAGGGCAGCTCCTACGAGCAGTACTTC.

This chain uses TRBV7-2 with TRBJ2-1, with 8 nucleotides matching TRBD1. The germline CDR1 and CDR2 sequences are SGHTA and FQGNSA. Trimming took 5 bases from V and 0 from J; bases not matched to a gene: 9. The CDR3 has 17 residues. The CDR3 coding sequence is TGTGCCAGCAGCCCCCGGGGACAGGAGAGCTCCTACAATGAGCAGTTCTTC. This gives the protein CASSPRGQESSYNEQFF.

The chain has TRBV4-2 and TRBJ1-2, with D perhaps TRBD1 (5 bases). CDR3 length: 17 residues. From germline, CDR1 is LGHNA and CDR2 YNFKEQ. V lost 0 bases and J lost 0, with 14 bases in between. This chain's CDR3 is CASSQDRGGITNYGYTF. As DNA, the CDR3 is TGTGCCAGCAGCCAAGATCGGGGCGGAATAACTAACTATGGCTACACCTTC.

The chain links TRBV3-1 (or the pseudogene TRBV3-2) to TRBJ2-3, with TRBD1 identical over 8 bases. Germline-derived CDR1 and CDR2 are LGHDT and YNNKEL (reference sequence). The ends lost 4 bases at V and 2 bases at J; junction bases unmatched: 2. The CDR3 length is 14 residues. In nucleotides, the CDR3 is TGTGCCAGCAGCCCGACAGGGGTCACAGATACGCAGTATTTT. Translating it yields CASSPTGVTDTQYF.

The CDR3 DNA is TGTGCCAGCAGTTTATACCCCGGGTCGGGTCAGCCCCAGCATTTT. Its translation is CASSLYPGSGQPQHF. The rearrangement links TRBV27 to TRBJ1-5; D unresolved. CDR1 MNHEY and CDR2 SMNVEV come from the germline V gene (reference sequence). The CDR3 loop spans 15 amino acids. V shed 1 base and J shed 6 bases, with 13 bases lying between them.

The rearrangement links TRBV14 to TRBJ2-3; 9 bases map to TRBD2. V shed 3 bases, J shed 2 bases, and the junction held 3 bases outside the gene matches. The CDR3 runs to 15 residues. Germline values: CDR1 SGHDN, CDR2 FVKESK. The CDR3 is CASSQLAGYTDTQYF. The CDR3 DNA sequence: TGTGCCAGCAGCCAGCTAGCGGGATACACAGATACGCAGTATTTT.

The gene calls are TRBV5-8 and TRBJ1-2; D is undetermined. The CDR3 extends over 13 amino acids. V lost 0 bases to trimming and J lost 1 base, with 4 bases between them. Germline loops: CDR1 SGHTS, CDR2 YDEGEE. Written as DNA, the CDR3 is TGTGCCAGCAGCTTGGCCCATAACTATGGCTACACCTTC. Its protein is CASSLAHNYGYTF.